These T cell receptor beta chains were read from a single sample in a study of cytotoxic CD8 clonotypes in ibrutinib-treated CLL. Using immunoSEQ multiplex PCR, the repertoire was profiled, and TCRdb retains in-frame clones only, with some absent. The sample carries 110,000 to 150,000 clones, about 80% recorded once. Sequenced material: PBMCs, taken after 12 months of ibrutinib treatment. The receptors come from a human donor with chronic lymphocytic leukemia. Each CDR3 is given with its conserved first and last residue. A D gene is named only where the DNA matches it firmly. Expanded clones get a size class; other rows say once, few or many, or leave the size out.

v_gene,d_gene,abundance,j_gene,CDR3aa,CDR3nt
TRBV6-1,NA,NA,TRBJ1-5,CASSAGGQPQHF,TGTGCCAGCAGTGCTGGGGGACAGCCCCAGCATTTT
TRBV7-9,NA,few,TRBJ2-7,CASSLSRGGEQYF,TGTGCCAGCAGCTTAAGTCGGGGAGGCGAGCAGTACTTC
TRBV7-2,NA,once,TRBJ1-2,CASSLGGTYVVDYTF,TGTGCCAGCAGCTTAGGTGGTACCTACGTCGTGGACTACACCTTC
TRBV7-3,NA,NA,TRBJ2-1,CASSLSSASTQQFF,TGTGCCAGCAGCTTATCGTCGGCTAGCACTCAGCAGTTCTTC
TRBV5-1,NA,NA,TRBJ1-5,CASRKDSGQPQHF,TGCGCCAGCAGGAAGGACAGCGGGCAGCCCCAGCATTTT
TRBV7-9,NA,NA,TRBJ1-1,CASGLTQNTEAFF,TGTGCCAGCGGGCTCACACAGAACACTGAAGCTTTCTTT
TRBV4-3,TRBD2,NA,TRBJ2-2,CASSQGVTAGALAGELFF,TGCGCCAGCAGCCAAGGCGTAACAGCGGGAGCCTTGGCCGGGGAGCTGTTTTTT
TRBV29-1,TRBD1,few,TRBJ1-4,CSVGGTGEGEKLFF,TGCAGCGTTGGAGGGACAGGGGAGGGGGAAAAACTGTTTTTT
TRBV4-3,TRBD1,NA,TRBJ2-7,CASSLESRDRSEQYF,TGCGCCAGCAGCCTCGAGTCCCGGGACAGGAGTGAGCAGTACTTC
TRBV7-9,NA,NA,TRBJ2-3,CASSLASVDTQYF,TGTGCCAGCAGCTTAGCGAGCGTGGATACGCAGTATTTT
TRBV7-2,NA,many,TRBJ1-5,CASSPHGVGSNQPQHF,TGTGCCAGCAGCCCGCACGGGGTTGGCAGCAATCAGCCCCAGCATTTT
TRBV5-6,NA,NA,TRBJ2-1,CASGVGVGRNEQFF,TGTGCCAGCGGTGTAGGGGTGGGCCGCAATGAGCAGTTCTTC
TRBV27,NA,NA,TRBJ1-2,CASSGGSGYTF,TGTGCCAGCAGTGGAGGCTCTGGCTACACCTTC
TRBV28,NA,NA,TRBJ1-2,CASSTAAIYGYTF,TGTGCCAGCAGTACAGCGGCTATCTATGGCTACACCTTC
TRBV27,NA,NA,TRBJ2-1,CASSHRDEAYNEQFF,TGTGCCAGCAGCCACAGGGACGAGGCCTACAATGAGCAGTTCTTC
TRBV25-1,NA,once,TRBJ1-1,CASSEFYPTAAFF,TGTGCCAGCAGTGAATTCTATCCTACAGCAGCTTTCTTT
TRBV27,NA,NA,TRBJ2-1,CASMGGNEQFF,TGTGCCAGCATGGGGGGAAATGAGCAGTTCTTC
TRBV5-6,NA,NA,TRBJ2-7,CASSHPEIWAYEQYF,TGTGCCAGCAGCCATCCGGAGATCTGGGCCTACGAGCAGTACTTC
TRBV9,TRBD1,NA,TRBJ1-4,CASSYSTGTAFEKLFF,TGTGCCAGCAGCTATTCAACCGGGACAGCTTTTGAAAAACTGTTTTTT
TRBV4-3,NA,NA,TRBJ1-1,CASSEWDGLNTEAFF,TGCGCCAGCAGCGAATGGGACGGCTTGAACACTGAAGCTTTCTTT
TRBV6-4,TRBD1,few,TRBJ2-1,CASSMTGNDEQFF,TGTGCCAGCAGTATGACAGGGAACGATGAGCAGTTCTTC
TRBV19,TRBD2,NA,TRBJ2-3,CASSRTSGGMGDTQYF,TGTGCCAGTAGTCGGACTAGCGGGGGAATGGGAGATACGCAGTATTTT
TRBV18,TRBD1,NA,TRBJ1-5,CASSPRTGTSFNQPQHF,TGTGCCAGCTCACCGCGGACAGGGACCTCATTCAATCAGCCCCAGCATTTT
TRBV5-5,NA,few,TRBJ1-5,CASSLLSDQPQHF,TGTGCCAGCAGCTTACTTTCCGATCAGCCCCAGCATTTT
TRBV10-3,NA,NA,TRBJ2-1,CAISVAAGNEQFF,TGTGCCATCAGTGTAGCCGCGGGAAATGAGCAGTTCTTC
TRBV18,NA,NA,TRBJ2-1,CASSPNNEQFF,TGTGCCAGCTCACCGAACAATGAGCAGTTCTTC
TRBV9,NA,NA,TRBJ2-7,CASSVGQGRGYEQYF,TGTGCCAGCAGCGTAGGGCAGGGGAGAGGGTACGAGCAGTACTTC
TRBV4-2,NA,once,TRBJ2-4,CASSQESSSAKNIQYF,TGTGCCAGCAGCCAAGAATCTTCATCGGCCAAAAACATTCAGTACTTC
TRBV30,NA,NA,TRBJ1-4,CAWSIQGSTTNEKLFF,TGTGCCTGGAGTATCCAGGGGTCTACAACTAATGAAAAACTGTTTTTT
TRBV6-5,TRBD1,NA,TRBJ2-7,CASSYKDRGTYEQYF,TGTGCCAGCAGTTACAAGGACAGGGGCACCTACGAGCAGTACTTC
TRBV21-1,NA,once,TRBJ2-5,CASSKWDRGPETQYF,TGTGCCAGCAGCAAATGGGACAGGGGGCCAGAGACCCAGTACTTC
TRBV11-3,NA,NA,TRBJ2-3,CASSLDHGTDTQYF,TGTGCCAGCAGCTTAGATCACGGCACAGATACGCAGTATTTT
TRBV11-3,TRBD2,NA,TRBJ2-5,CASSSRMTSGEETQYF,TGTGCCAGCAGCTCCCGGATGACTAGCGGGGAAGAGACCCAGTACTTC
TRBV19,NA,NA,TRBJ1-1,CASSIAGSTEAFF,TGTGCCAGTAGTATAGCGGGGAGCACTGAAGCTTTCTTT
TRBV9,NA,NA,TRBJ1-6,CASSVAFGERVPLHF,TGTGCCAGCAGCGTTGCATTCGGGGAGAGGGTACCCCTCCACTTT
TRBV2,TRBD1,NA,TRBJ2-7,CASRRDRANPYEQYF,TGTGCCAGCAGACGCGACAGGGCGAATCCCTACGAGCAGTACTTC
TRBV7-9,NA,once,TRBJ1-1,CASSHRENTEAFF,TGTGCCAGCAGCCACAGGGAGAACACTGAAGCTTTCTTT
TRBV4-2,NA,NA,TRBJ1-5,CASSQGWTANQPQHF,TGTGCCAGCAGCCAAGGGTGGACAGCCAATCAGCCCCAGCATTTT
TRBV6-5,NA,NA,TRBJ2-5,CASTSYRQWETQYF,TGTGCCAGCACCTCTTACAGGCAGTGGGAGACCCAGTACTTC
TRBV28,TRBD1,few,TRBJ1-1,CASRGFGQGVRVNTEAFF,TGTGCCAGCCGTGGTTTTGGACAGGGAGTGAGGGTGAACACTGAAGCTTTCTTT
TRBV27,NA,NA,TRBJ2-7,CASSLGVSAYEQYF,TGTGCCAGCAGTTTAGGAGTTAGCGCCTACGAGCAGTACTTC
TRBV11-2,NA,NA,TRBJ2-1,CASSLVEGPAYNEQFF,TGTGCCAGCAGCTTAGTGGAGGGCCCGGCCTACAATGAGCAGTTCTTC
TRBV10-3,NA,NA,TRBJ1-2,CALRGTTGNYGYTF,TGTGCCCTTCGGGGCACCACAGGGAATTATGGCTACACCTTC
TRBV9,NA,NA,TRBJ1-5,CASSEDQGNQPQHF,TGTGCCAGCAGCGAGGACCAGGGCAATCAGCCCCAGCATTTT
TRBV6-5,NA,few,TRBJ1-2,CASWRASGVGYTF,TGTGCCAGCTGGAGGGCCTCTGGGGTTGGCTACACCTTC
TRBV5-1,NA,NA,TRBJ2-7,CASSLPGLEQYF,TGCGCCAGCAGCTTGCCGGGACTTGAGCAGTACTTC
TRBV6-5,TRBD1,NA,TRBJ1-2,CASSYPGQGAYTF,TGTGCCAGCAGTTACCCTGGACAGGGGGCCTACACCTTC